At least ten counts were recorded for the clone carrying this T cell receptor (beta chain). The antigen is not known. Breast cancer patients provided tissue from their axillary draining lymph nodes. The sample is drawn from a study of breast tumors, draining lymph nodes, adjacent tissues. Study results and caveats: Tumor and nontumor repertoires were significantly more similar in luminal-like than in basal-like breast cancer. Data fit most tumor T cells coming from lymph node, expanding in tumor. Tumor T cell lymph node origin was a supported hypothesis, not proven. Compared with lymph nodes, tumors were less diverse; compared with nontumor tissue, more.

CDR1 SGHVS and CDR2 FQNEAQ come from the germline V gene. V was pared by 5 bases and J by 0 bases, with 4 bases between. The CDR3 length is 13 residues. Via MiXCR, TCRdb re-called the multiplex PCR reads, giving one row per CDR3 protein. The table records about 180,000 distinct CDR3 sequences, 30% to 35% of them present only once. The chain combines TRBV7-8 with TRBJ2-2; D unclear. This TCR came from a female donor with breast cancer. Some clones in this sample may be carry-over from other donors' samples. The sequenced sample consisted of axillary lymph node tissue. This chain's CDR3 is CASSRANTGELFF. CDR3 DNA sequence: TGTGCCAGCAGCAGGGCGAACACCGGGGAGCTGTTTTTT.